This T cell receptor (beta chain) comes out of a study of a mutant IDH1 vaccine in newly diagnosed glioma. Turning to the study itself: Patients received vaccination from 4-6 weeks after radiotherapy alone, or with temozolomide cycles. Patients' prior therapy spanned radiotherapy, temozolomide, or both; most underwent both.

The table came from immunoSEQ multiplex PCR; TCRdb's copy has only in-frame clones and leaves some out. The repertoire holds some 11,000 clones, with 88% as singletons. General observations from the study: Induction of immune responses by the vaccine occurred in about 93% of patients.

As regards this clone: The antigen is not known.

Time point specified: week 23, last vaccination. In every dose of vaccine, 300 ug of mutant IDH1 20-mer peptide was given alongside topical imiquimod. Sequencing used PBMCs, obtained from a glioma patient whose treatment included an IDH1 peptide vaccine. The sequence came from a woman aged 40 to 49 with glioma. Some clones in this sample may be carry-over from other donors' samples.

The CDR3, as DNA: TGTGCCAGCTCACCGGGACAGAATGAAAAACTGTTTTTT. Protein sequence: CASSPGQNEKLFF. The gene calls are TRBV18 and TRBJ1-4, with 7 positions matching TRBD1. Losses at the gene ends were 3 bases for V and 5 bases for J; bases not matched to a gene: 0. CDR3 length equals 13 residues. The germline V gene encodes CDR1 KGHSH and CDR2 LQKENI.